This passage covers 20 T cell receptor beta chains from one sample sequenced in a study of T cells after yellow fever vaccination. TCRdb called the 5' RACE reads again in MiXCR, with one record for every CDR3 protein. The profile covers just under 600,000 distinct CDR3 sequences, with approximately 13% appearing a single time and roughly an eighth taken by the ten largest. The sequenced sample was PBMCs, obtained on the day of the yellow fever booster vaccination. These TCRs come from a young man who received the YFV17D yellow fever vaccine.

The CDR3 DNA follows: TGTGCCAGCTCTACGGGAGGGGGCTACGAGCAGTACTTC. This translates into CASSTGGGYEQYF. The chain is built from TRBV12-3 or TRBV12-4 and TRBJ2-7; 8 bases line up with TRBD2. V was pared by 8 bases and J by 3 bases, with 6 bases of the junction left unmatched. The CDR3 length is 13 residues.

This clonotype appeared a few times. This chain connects TRBV20-1 to TRBJ2-1; 8 bases fit TRBD2. The length of the CDR3 is 15 residues. Germline V lookup: CDR1 DFQATT, CDR2 SNEGSKA (reference sequence). Trimming at V came to 2 bases and at J to 4 bases, leaving 7 bases not matched to a gene. As DNA, the CDR3 is TGCAGTGCTAGAATCCCCCTAGCGGGTTACAATGAGCAGTTCTTC. It yields the protein CSARIPLAGYNEQFF.

The V call is TRBV20-1, the J call TRBJ2-3; D gene uncertain. Germline V gene data show CDR1 as DFQATT and CDR2 as SNEGSKA (reference sequence). The V end was cut by 1 base, the J end by 6 bases, with 17 bases between. The CDR3 runs to 15 residues. In DNA form, the CDR3 reads TGCAGTGCTAGAGTCTCGTGGACCCGTTCGGATACGCAGTATTTT. This translates into CSARVSWTRSDTQYF.

This clonotype was seen a few times. This rearrangement joins TRBV7-2 to TRBJ2-2, with TRBD1 matching over 7 bases. Germline V gene lookup returns CDR1 SGHTA and CDR2 FQGNSA. The CDR3 runs to 15 residues. The V gene end was trimmed by 2 bases and the J gene end by 1 base; junction bases not matched to a gene: 1. Here the CDR3 DNA reads TGTGCCAGCAGCTTACGGGACAGGAACACCGGGGAGCTGTTTTTT. This encodes CASSLRDRNTGELFF.

This chain links TRBV20-1 with TRBJ2-7; 7 bases are a match to TRBD1. The CDR3 spans 17 residues. Germline values: CDR1 DFQATT, CDR2 SNEGSKA (reference sequence). The V segment lost 4 bases and the J segment 0 bases; nucleotides outside the gene matches: 15. CDR3 in amino acids: CSATGMGQPTNSYEQYF. The CDR3 DNA follows: TGCAGTGCTACGGGGATGGGACAGCCGACCAACTCCTACGAGCAGTACTTC.

The chain links TRBV6-2 or TRBV6-3 to TRBJ2-3; the match to TRBD2 covers 12 bases. CDR3 length: 17 amino acids. J lost 6 bases, V lost 8 bases, and 15 bases had no gene match. CDR1 MNHEY and CDR2 SVGEGT come from the germline V gene. The DNA of the CDR3 is TGTGCCAGCGGAACCCTTCGACTAGCGGGAGTCGGTGATACGCAGTATTTT. Its protein is CASGTLRLAGVGDTQYF.

This clonotype has just a few counts. The V gene is TRBV9, the J gene TRBJ2-1, with a weak D call TRBD2 (6 bases). Trimming removed 2 bases at V and 1 base at J, with 13 bases between. Germline V gene data show CDR1 as SGDLS and CDR2 as YYNGEE. The CDR3 has 16 residues. The CDR3 loop is CASSVGLGASYNEQFF. For the CDR3, the DNA is TGTGCCAGCAGCGTGGGACTGGGCGCTTCCTACAATGAGCAGTTCTTC. Full variable domain (rest looked up from reference TRBV9 and TRBJ2-1): DSGVTQTPKHLITATGQRVTLRCSPRSGDLSVYWYQQSLDQGLQFLIQYYNGEERAKGNILERFSAQQFPDLHSELNLSSLELGDSALYFCASSVGLGASYNEQFFGPGTRLTVL.

This clonotype showed up just a few times. V is TRBV12-3 or TRBV12-4 and J is TRBJ2-5; D tentatively reads TRBD1 or TRBD2 (5 bases each). Trimming cost V 6 bases and J 5 bases, with 16 bases left between them. The CDR3 is 14 amino acids. CDR3 in DNA: TGTGCCAGCAGGAGGGGAGTAGCAGCTGAGACCCAGTACTTC. This translates into CASRRGVAAETQYF.

The chain couples TRBV6-1 to TRBJ2-7; D is possibly TRBD1 (6 bases). The CDR3 spans 14 residues. Trimming left V 6 bases short and J 5 bases short, with 17 bases between. Germline V gene sequence: CDR1 MNHNS, CDR2 SASEGT. CDR3 DNA: TGTGCCAGCAGACCCGGACGGACAGTAAACGAGCAGTACTTC. Its protein is CASRPGRTVNEQYF.

This sequence joins TRBV2 and TRBJ2-3; TRBD2 might be the D (6 bases). Trimming removed 7 bases from V and 3 bases from J, with 11 bases in between. This CDR3 spans 13 amino acids. Germline V lookup: CDR1 SNHLY, CDR2 FYNNEI. As DNA, the CDR3 is TGTGCCAGCATCTCGGGAGCGACAGATACGCAGTATTTT. Protein product: CASISGATDTQYF.

DNA of the CDR3: TGTGCCAGCGGTGGATCCGGTTACGAGCAGTACTTC. Amino acids: CASGGSGYEQYF. This chain links TRBV5-8 with TRBJ2-7, with D unclear. Germline CDR1 and CDR2: SGHTS and YDEGEE. The CDR3 has 12 residues. V was trimmed by 7 bases and J by 4 bases, leaving 12 bases between them.

V gene TRBV6-2 or TRBV6-3 combines with J gene TRBJ2-7; 12 bases fit TRBD1. From germline, CDR1 is MNHEY and CDR2 SVGEGT. CDR3 length: 15 residues. The ends lost 6 bases at V and 5 bases at J; junction bases unmatched: 8. The CDR3 DNA is TGTGCCAGCAGATTCCGGGGGACAGGGGGCCACGAGCAGTACTTC. As protein: CASRFRGTGGHEQYF.

V gene TRBV6-5 combines with J gene TRBJ1-5; 7 nucleotides agree with TRBD1. The length of the CDR3 is 14 residues. V shed 4 bases, J shed 6 bases, and the junction held 6 bases outside the gene matches. Germline CDR1 is MNHEY and CDR2 is SVGAGI. The CDR3 here is CASSFQGVGQPQHF. The CDR3 region has the DNA TGTGCCAGCAGTTTCCAGGGGGTAGGTCAGCCCCAGCATTTT.

The chain recombines TRBV7-9 with TRBJ2-5; 7 nucleotides align to TRBD2. CDR3 size: 15 residues. Looked up from germline, CDR1 is SEHNR and CDR2 is FQNEAQ (reference sequence). V dropped 8 bases and J dropped 2; count of bases not matched to a gene: 11. The CDR3 region is CASREAGVRQETQYF. DNA of the CDR3: TGTGCCAGCCGGGAGGCGGGAGTCAGGCAAGAGACCCAGTACTTC.

This clonotype showed up just a few times. The genes are TRBV4-3 and TRBJ2-7, with D possibly TRBD1 on 6 matching bases. Germline V gene lookup returns CDR1 LGHNA and CDR2 YSLEER. This CDR3 is built from 13 residues. V was shortened by 3 bases and J by 4 bases, with 10 bases between the two germline ends. The CDR3 loop is CASSHIQGYEQYF. The DNA for the CDR3 is TGCGCCAGCAGCCATATACAGGGATACGAGCAGTACTTC.

This rearrangement joins TRBV7-2 to TRBJ1-6; 9 nucleotides line up with TRBD1. The ends lost 5 bases at V and 9 bases at J; junction bases unmatched: 8. CDR1 and CDR2 from the germline V gene are SGHTA and FQGNSA. This CDR3 is 15 amino acids long. The CDR3 loop is CASSTRQGESSPLHF. In nucleotides, the CDR3 is TGTGCCAGCAGCACAAGACAGGGGGAGAGTTCACCCCTCCACTTT.

This clonotype was detected a few times. The CDR3 region is CASSTPSGTGGAGANVLTF. The CDR3 region has the DNA TGTGCCAGCAGCACCCCTTCCGGGACAGGGGGCGCTGGGGCCAACGTCCTGACTTTC. This rearrangement joins TRBV11-1 to TRBJ2-6; 12 positions agree with TRBD1. The CDR3 has 19 amino acids. J lost 2 bases, V lost 5 bases, and 10 bases had no gene match. Germline values: CDR1 SGHAT, CDR2 FQDESV (reference sequence).

The chain has TRBV20-1 and TRBJ2-7; D unclear. The ends were cut back, 1 base at V and 2 bases at J, with 12 bases in the middle. CDR3 length: 14 amino acids. Germline values: CDR1 DFQATT, CDR2 SNEGSKA (reference sequence). CDR3 residues: CSARAGSDAYEQYF. The CDR3 region has the DNA TGCAGTGCTAGAGCGGGCAGCGACGCCTACGAGCAGTACTTC.

This clonotype appeared a few times. The chain couples TRBV18 to TRBJ2-7; D perhaps matches TRBD1 (5 bases). The CDR3 loop spans 13 amino acids. V was cut by 0 bases and J by 6 bases, with 9 bases left in between. CDR1 KGHSH and CDR2 LQKENI come from the germline V gene. CDR3 DNA: TGTGCCAGCTCACCACCGAACAGGTTCGAGCAGTACTTC. It codes for CASSPPNRFEQYF.

The sample holds many counts of this clonotype. This chain joins TRBV7-2 and TRBJ2-7; TRBD1 agrees at 11 bases. The CDR3 totals 14 residues. V trimming: 6 bases; J trimming: 4 bases; junction bases outside the gene matches: 5. CDR1 is SGHTA and CDR2 is FQGNSA in the germline V gene. CDR3 residues: CASSPDRGPYEQYF. CDR3 DNA sequence: TGTGCCAGCAGTCCGGACAGGGGGCCGTACGAGCAGTACTTC.